One sample yielded the 5 T cell receptor beta chains listed below, sequenced in a study of blood T cell dynamics during melanoma immunotherapy. Time point: pre-treatment baseline. Produced via immunoSEQ multiplex PCR; TCRdb's table is partial and in-frame only. Of approximately 9,800 clones in the sample, 86% were seen once. Sequenced here: blood, sampled from a patient treated with checkpoint blockade. The source of these receptors is a human donor with melanoma.

This sequence joins TRBV5-6 and TRBJ1-1, with TRBD1 matching 7 bases. This CDR3 has 14 residues. Germline-derived CDR1 and CDR2 are SGHDT and YYEEEE. The V segment lost 5 bases and the J segment 6 bases; nucleotides outside the gene matches: 10. CDR3 amino acids: CASSSTGVLAEAFF. CDR3 coding DNA: TGTGCCAGCAGTTCCACAGGGGTTTTGGCTGAAGCTTTCTTT.

The V gene is TRBV7-8, the J gene TRBJ1-4; 7 bases align to TRBD1. The CDR3 sequence is 15 residues long. J gave up 3 bases and V 5 bases, and 6 bases lay outside the gene matches. Germline assignment: CDR1 SGHVS and CDR2 FQNEAQ. The CDR3 loop is CASSPRQGPNEKLFF. The CDR3 coding sequence is TGTGCCAGCAGCCCTAGACAGGGACCTAATGAAAAACTGTTTTTT.

This chain uses TRBV7-8 with TRBJ2-3; TRBD2 might be the D (5 bases). This CDR3 is 17 amino acids long. Germline values: CDR1 SGHVS, CDR2 FQNEAQ. V was pared by 2 bases and J by 0 bases, with 15 bases between. The CDR3 DNA reads as TGTGCCAGCAGCTTAAGAGGGTGGTTGGGGAGCACAGATACGCAGTATTTT. It specifies CASSLRGWLGSTDTQYF.

This clone appeared once. The rearrangement links TRBV4-2 to TRBJ2-3; D is undetermined. V lost 0 bases and J 3 bases, leaving 7 bases between the germline ends. The length of the CDR3 is 14 residues. Germline V CDR1 and CDR2: LGHNA, YNFKEQ. As DNA, the CDR3 is TGTGCCAGCAGCCAAGACCAGGAAACAGATACGCAGTATTTT. It yields the protein CASSQDQETDTQYF.

The chain is built from TRBV11-1 and TRBJ2-5; TRBD1 matches at 7 bases. The V gene end was trimmed by 5 bases and the J gene end by 3 bases; junction bases not matched to a gene: 6. The CDR3 sequence is 14 residues long. CDR1 and CDR2 (germline): SGHAT, FQDESV (reference sequence). The CDR3 nucleotides are TGTGCCAGCAGCACCGGGACAGCCAAAGAGACCCAGTACTTC. It encodes CASSTGTAKETQYF. The full variable domain, with the rest looked up from reference TRBV11-1 and TRBJ2-5, is EAEVAQSPRYKITEKSQAVAFWCDPISGHATLYWYRQILGQGPELLVQFQDESVVDDSQLPKDRFSAERLKGVDSTLKIQPAELGDSAMYLCASSTGTAKETQYFGPGTRLLVL.